These 27 T cell receptor beta chains share one sample of origin, sequenced in a study of T cell responses to AZD1222 COVID-19 vaccine. Profiled with immunoSEQ multiplex PCR; TCRdb holds only in-frame clones, not every one. The sample includes about 110,000 clones, roughly 84% of them seen just once. The specimen was peripheral blood, collected on day 0 of AZD1222 vaccination. The receptors shown here come from an adult in good health.

V and J are TRBV7-2 and TRBJ1-1, with D possibly TRBD1 on 6 matching bases. Germline-derived CDR1 and CDR2 are SGHTA and FQGNSA. The CDR3 sequence is 14 residues long. V lost 2 bases and J 3 bases, leaving 10 bases between the germline ends. Written as DNA, the CDR3 is TGTGCCAGCAGCTTACAGGGGATTGACACTGAAGCTTTCTTT. This translates into CASSLQGIDTEAFF.

This sequence joins TRBV11-2 and TRBJ2-7, with D possibly matching TRBD2 (6 bases). CDR3 length: 14 amino acids. Germline CDR1 is SGHAT and CDR2 is FQNNGV. The V end lost 5 bases, the J end lost 4 bases, and 15 bases lay between the germline ends. The DNA for the CDR3 is TGTGCCAGCAGCCCCGAGGGACTTACTTACGAGCAGTACTTC. The encoded protein is CASSPEGLTYEQYF.

The chain joins TRBV18 to TRBJ2-7, with 7 bases that match TRBD1. Germline V CDR1 and CDR2: KGHSH, LQKENI. The CDR3 runs 15 residues. V lost 3 bases to trimming and J lost 3 bases; unmatched junction nucleotides: 8. The CDR3 loop reads CASSPRQGVVYEQYF. DNA of the CDR3: TGTGCCAGCTCACCCCGACAGGGAGTAGTCTACGAGCAGTACTTC. Using reference TRBV18 and TRBJ2-7 for the parts outside the CDR3, the full variable domain is NAGVMQNPRHLVRRRGQEARLRCSPMKGHSHVYWYRQLPEEGLKFMVYLQKENIIDESGMPKERFSAEFPKEGPSILRIQQVVRGDSAAYFCASSPRQGVVYEQYFGPGTRLTVT.

The rearrangement uses TRBV2 and TRBJ2-1; D perhaps matches TRBD1 (6 bases). The CDR3 is 14 amino acids. Germline lookup yields CDR1 SNHLY and CDR2 FYNNEI. V lost 4 bases, J lost 3 bases, and 10 bases lay in between. The CDR3 protein is CASSGTGIYNEQFF. CDR3 sequence (DNA): TGTGCCAGCAGTGGAACAGGGATCTACAATGAGCAGTTCTTC.

The table lists this clone with many counts. CDR3 in DNA: TGTGCCAGCAGCAACTCCCTCATTAGGAGCAATCAGCCCCAGCATTTT. It yields the protein CASSNSLIRSNQPQHF. The V call is TRBV6-2 or TRBV6-3, the J call TRBJ1-5; D remains unclear. The germline V gene encodes CDR1 MNHEY and CDR2 SVGEGT. CDR3 length equals 16 residues. With 6 bases removed from V and 1 base from J, the gap between germline ends came to 16 bases.

The chain has TRBV15 and TRBJ1-4; D unclear. The germline CDR1 and CDR2 sequences are LNHNV and YYDKDF (reference sequence). The CDR3 consists of 12 residues. The germline V and J ends were trimmed by 2 bases and 10 bases, with 8 bases remaining between them. The CDR3 DNA sequence: TGTGCCACCAGCAGACGGGGATCAAAACTGTTTTTT. It translates to CATSRRGSKLFF.

The chain uses TRBV19 and TRBJ1-2; TRBD1 is a possible D gene (6 bases). V dropped 5 bases and J dropped 1 base, with 14 bases sitting between them. This CDR3 is 15 amino acids long. CDR1 is LNHDA, CDR2 SQIVND, per germline (reference sequence). The CDR3 spells CASSPRTENNYGYTF. CDR3 DNA: TGTGCCAGTAGTCCACGGACAGAGAATAACTATGGCTACACCTTC.

V gene TRBV7-9 combines with J gene TRBJ1-2; 7 bases match TRBD1. Unmatched junction bases numbered 6, after V lost 2 bases and J lost 6 bases. Germline V gene sequence: CDR1 SEHNR, CDR2 FQNEAQ (reference sequence). The CDR3 consists of 14 residues. Written as DNA, the CDR3 is TGTGCCAGCAGCTTAAGACAGGGCGGGAATGGCTACACCTTC. Protein product: CASSLRQGGNGYTF.

The V gene is TRBV7-2, the J gene TRBJ2-5, with 8 bases lining up with TRBD2. CDR3 size: 14 residues. Looked up from germline, CDR1 is SGHTA and CDR2 is FQGNSA. With 7 bases clipped from V and 5 bases from J, the junction kept 9 bases outside the gene matches. The CDR3 nucleotides read TGTGCCAGCACCCCGTCGGGGGGGAGGGAGACCCAGTACTTC. Residues: CASTPSGGRETQYF. Combining the CDR3 with reference TRBV7-2 and TRBJ2-5 gives the whole variable domain GAGVSQSPSNKVTEKGKDVELRCDPISGHTALYWYRQSLGQGLEFLIYFQGNSAPDKSGLPSDRFSAERTGGSVSTLTIQRTQQEDSAVYLCASTPSGGRETQYFGPGTRLLVL.

The V gene is TRBV28, the J gene TRBJ2-7; D is unresolved. The CDR3 is 17 residues long. V was clipped by 1 base and J by 2 bases, with 18 bases between them. From germline, CDR1 is MDHEN and CDR2 SYDVKM. The CDR3 sequence: CASSLSALGPSTYEQYF. DNA for the CDR3: TGTGCCAGCAGTTTATCAGCCCTTGGACCGAGCACCTACGAGCAGTACTTC.

CDR3 DNA: TGCGCCAGCAGCTTGGGACAGGGCTACCAAGAGACCCAGTACTTC. Its protein is CASSLGQGYQETQYF. The chain links TRBV5-1 to TRBJ2-5; the match to TRBD1 covers 7 bases. The CDR3 covers 15 residues. Per germline, CDR1 SGHRS and CDR2 YFSETQ. V was pared by 0 bases and J by 0 bases, with 2 bases of the junction left unmatched. The whole variable domain, remainder taken from reference TRBV5-1 and TRBJ2-5, is KAGVTQTPRYLIKTRGQQVTLSCSPISGHRSVSWYQQTPGQGLQFLFEYFSETQRNKGNFPGRFSGRQFSNSRSEMNVSTLELGDSALYLCASSLGQGYQETQYFGPGTRLLVL.

The chain recombines TRBV12-5 with TRBJ2-3, with 9 bases lining up with TRBD1. With 0 bases clipped from V and 4 bases from J, the junction kept 8 bases outside the gene matches. Germline V gene lookup returns CDR1 LGHNT and CDR2 FRNRAP. The CDR3 has 17 residues. In DNA, the CDR3 is TGTGCTAGTGGTTTGGTACTTCTTGGACAGGGGCCAGATACGCAGTATTTT. This translates into CASGLVLLGQGPDTQYF.

The J gene is TRBJ2-3, the V gene TRBV9; no firm D call. This CDR3 is built from 14 residues. Trimming pared 4 bases from V and 4 bases from J, leaving 13 bases between. Germline CDR1 SGDLS, CDR2 YYNGEE. The CDR3 protein is CASSMTTRSDTQYF. CDR3 coding DNA: TGTGCCAGCAGCATGACGACCCGGTCAGATACGCAGTATTTT.

V is TRBV4-1 and J is TRBJ1-1; unclear D gene. Deletions cut 1 base from V and 1 base from J, with 13 bases between. CDR1 and CDR2 (germline): MGHRA, YSYEKL. This CDR3 is 16 amino acids long. In DNA, the CDR3 is TGCGCCAGCAGCCAAGTGTCAGCCCGGGGGAACACTGAAGCTTTCTTT. This encodes CASSQVSARGNTEAFF.

This clone was recorded only once. The chain is built from TRBV3-1 (or the pseudogene TRBV3-2) and TRBJ2-1, with 12 bases aligning to TRBD2. CDR3 size: 18 residues. V lost 1 base, J lost 5 bases, and 9 bases stayed unmatched. Germline lookup yields CDR1 LGHDT and CDR2 YNNKEL (reference sequence). The CDR3, as DNA: TGTGCCAGCAGCCAAGGGCCGCTAGCGGGGGGGATTAACAATGAGCAGTTCTTC. This codes for CASSQGPLAGGINNEQFF.

This clone was seen a single time. This chain uses TRBV30 with TRBJ1-1; D is undetermined. Trimming left V 2 bases short and J 10 bases short, with 14 bases between. Per the germline V gene, CDR1 is GTSNPN and CDR2 is SVGIG (reference sequence). The CDR3 spans 12 residues. CDR3 sequence: CAWSWGDSSAFF. In DNA form, the CDR3 reads TGTGCCTGGAGTTGGGGTGATTCGTCAGCTTTCTTT.

The V gene is TRBV2, the J gene TRBJ1-1; D is unclear. Germline CDR1 and CDR2: SNHLY and FYNNEI. CDR3 length: 11 residues. Deletions cut 7 bases from V and 5 bases from J, with 8 bases between. CDR3: CASTSATEAFF. Here the CDR3 DNA reads TGTGCCAGCACATCGGCGACTGAAGCTTTCTTT.

This sequence joins TRBV7-7 and TRBJ2-5; D ambiguous. Trimming pared 3 bases from V and 5 bases from J, leaving 10 bases between. CDR3 length equals 13 residues. Germline CDR1 reads SSHAT; CDR2 reads FNYEAQ (reference sequence). The CDR3 sequence: CASSFSGRETQYF. DNA for the CDR3: TGTGCCAGCAGCTTCTCTGGGCGGGAGACCCAGTACTTC.

The J gene is TRBJ2-2, the V gene TRBV5-1; D call uncertain. The CDR3 covers 18 residues. The germline V gene encodes CDR1 SGHRS and CDR2 YFSETQ. The ends were cut back, 0 bases at V and 0 bases at J, with 15 bases in the middle. DNA for the CDR3: TGCGCCAGCAGCTTGGCCGGAAATACCGATGCGAACACCGGGGAGCTGTTTTTT. This gives the protein CASSLAGNTDANTGELFF. Filled out from reference TRBV5-1 and TRBJ2-2, the complete variable domain reads KAGVTQTPRYLIKTRGQQVTLSCSPISGHRSVSWYQQTPGQGLQFLFEYFSETQRNKGNFPGRFSGRQFSNSRSEMNVSTLELGDSALYLCASSLAGNTDANTGELFFGEGSRLTVL.

V gene TRBV12-3 or TRBV12-4 combines with J gene TRBJ1-5; 8 positions match TRBD1. The CDR3 is 13 amino acids. The trim removed 6 bases at V and 6 bases at J, leaving 4 bases unmatched. CDR3 protein: CASSQGAVQPQHF. CDR3 DNA: TGTGCCAGCAGCCAGGGGGCTGTTCAGCCCCAGCATTTT.

The sample holds a few counts of this clone. The chain is built from TRBV19 and TRBJ1-5; no firm D call. The CDR3 spans 14 residues. Germline CDR1 and CDR2: LNHDA and SQIVND (reference sequence). Trimming stripped 6 bases from V and 6 bases from J, with 15 bases between. CDR3 protein: CASSRMRSGQPQHF. The DNA of the CDR3 is TGTGCCAGTAGCCGGATGAGATCAGGTCAGCCCCAGCATTTT.

This clone was counted only a few times. The chain has TRBV5-1 and TRBJ2-7, with D maybe TRBD1 (5 bases). The CDR3 sequence is 15 residues long. V was trimmed by 2 bases and J by 0 bases, leaving 12 bases between them. Germline V gives CDR1 SGHRS, CDR2 YFSETQ. CDR3 amino acids: CASSFDGASSYEQYF. As DNA, the CDR3 is TGCGCCAGCAGCTTTGATGGGGCGAGCTCCTACGAGCAGTACTTC.

The rearrangement links TRBV5-1 to TRBJ1-1; D not resolved. Between the trimmed V and J ends, which lost 1 base and 1 base, there was a span of 5 bases. Germline CDR1 is SGHRS and CDR2 is YFSETQ. The CDR3 runs 13 residues. The CDR3 nucleotides read TGCGCCAGCAGCTTGTTTCAGAACACTGAAGCTTTCTTT. It specifies CASSLFQNTEAFF.

This clone was recorded once. This chain links TRBV27 with TRBJ2-5; D is possibly TRBD1 (5 bases). The CDR3 extends over 15 amino acids. Germline CDR1 is MNHEY and CDR2 is SMNVEV (reference sequence). V was shortened by 6 bases and J by 2 bases, with 16 bases between the two germline ends. CDR3 sequence (DNA): TGTGCCAGCAGGGACATGCGCAGCCGACAAGAGACCCAGTACTTC. This codes for CASRDMRSRQETQYF.

J is TRBJ1-1 and V is TRBV7-9, with D perhaps TRBD1 (5 bases). The CDR3 runs 16 residues. Germline values: CDR1 SEHNR, CDR2 FQNEAQ (reference sequence). The ends were cut back, 6 bases at V and 5 bases at J, with 22 bases in the middle. The CDR3 nucleotides read TGTGCCAGCAGGAGGGGATTTGGAGGCGGAGGGACTGAAGCTTTCTTT. Translated, it gives CASRRGFGGGGTEAFF.

This clone was observed a handful of times. The chain links TRBV24-1 to TRBJ2-2, with D perhaps TRBD2 (5 bases). The CDR3 extends over 15 amino acids. Trimming removed 3 bases from V and 1 base from J, with 8 bases in between. Germline CDR1 KGHDR, CDR2 SFDVKD. The CDR3 loop is CATSDPTRNTGELFF. In DNA, the CDR3 is TGTGCCACCAGTGATCCCACTAGGAACACCGGGGAGCTGTTTTTT.

V gene TRBV19 combines with J gene TRBJ2-1; D assignment may be TRBD1 or TRBD2 (5 bases each). This CDR3 has 13 residues. Germline values: CDR1 LNHDA, CDR2 SQIVND (reference sequence). Trimming removed 3 bases at V and 9 bases at J, with 12 bases between. CDR3 sequence reads: CASSIGGYGEQFF. DNA for the CDR3: TGTGCCAGTAGTATTGGGGGTTACGGTGAGCAGTTCTTC.